The 5 T cell receptor beta chains below come from one sample, sequenced in a study of blood T cell repertoires in COVID-19. The assay was immunoSEQ multiplex PCR, and TCRdb's table has in-frame clones only and misses some. The sample holds 250,000 to 350,000 clones, roughly 84% seen once. Specimen: peripheral blood. The receptors stem from a human donor with COVID-19, enrolled during active disease. The donor label of this sample is uncertain.

This sequence joins TRBV3-1 (or the pseudogene TRBV3-2) and TRBJ2-1; 11 nucleotides line up with TRBD2. This CDR3 region has 17 residues. V shed 3 bases and J 5 bases; nucleotides not matched to a gene: 9. The germline gives CDR1 LGHDT, CDR2 YNNKEL (reference sequence). The CDR3, as DNA: TGTGCCAGCAGCCAGATGGCCGTAGCGGGAGGGAACAATGAGCAGTTCTTC. Translating gives CASSQMAVAGGNNEQFF.

This clone was detected only a few times. V gene TRBV7-6 combines with J gene TRBJ2-7; no clear D gene. V lost 2 bases and J lost 3, with 8 bases in between. In germline, CDR1 is SGHVS, CDR2 FNYEAQ. CDR3 length: 13 amino acids. In DNA, the CDR3 is TGTGCCAGCAGCTTAAGTGGGCGCTACGAGCAGTACTTC. Translation: CASSLSGRYEQYF.

The chain has TRBV7-2 and TRBJ2-3; 10 bases align to TRBD1. Per the germline V gene, CDR1 is SGHTA and CDR2 is FQGNSA. The CDR3 length is 15 residues. V lost 4 bases to trimming and J lost 2 bases; unmatched junction nucleotides: 3. The CDR3 DNA reads as TGTGCCAGCAGCTCCGGGACAGGGGCCACAGATACGCAGTATTTT. Encoded protein: CASSSGTGATDTQYF. The full variable domain, with the rest looked up from reference TRBV7-2 and TRBJ2-3, is GAGVSQSPSNKVTEKGKDVELRCDPISGHTALYWYRQSLGQGLEFLIYFQGNSAPDKSGLPSDRFSAERTGGSVSTLTIQRTQQEDSAVYLCASSSGTGATDTQYFGPGTRLTVL.

This rearrangement joins TRBV5-1 to TRBJ1-2; D is perhaps TRBD1 (6 bases). V gave up 4 bases and J gave up 4 bases, with 17 bases separating them. Germline V CDR1 and CDR2: SGHRS, YFSETQ. CDR3 length equals 15 residues. CDR3 amino acids: CASSPNRDRLYGYTF. CDR3 sequence (DNA): TGCGCCAGCAGCCCTAACAGGGACCGCCTCTATGGCTACACCTTC.

The V gene is TRBV6-5, the J gene TRBJ2-1; the D gene is possibly TRBD2 (5 bases). This CDR3 spans 14 amino acids. The V and J ends lost 2 bases and 7 bases respectively, with 12 bases between them. Germline values: CDR1 MNHEY, CDR2 SVGAGI. CDR3 protein: CASSYDGLSNEQFF. Written as DNA, the CDR3 is TGTGCCAGCAGTTACGATGGACTCTCAAATGAGCAGTTCTTC.